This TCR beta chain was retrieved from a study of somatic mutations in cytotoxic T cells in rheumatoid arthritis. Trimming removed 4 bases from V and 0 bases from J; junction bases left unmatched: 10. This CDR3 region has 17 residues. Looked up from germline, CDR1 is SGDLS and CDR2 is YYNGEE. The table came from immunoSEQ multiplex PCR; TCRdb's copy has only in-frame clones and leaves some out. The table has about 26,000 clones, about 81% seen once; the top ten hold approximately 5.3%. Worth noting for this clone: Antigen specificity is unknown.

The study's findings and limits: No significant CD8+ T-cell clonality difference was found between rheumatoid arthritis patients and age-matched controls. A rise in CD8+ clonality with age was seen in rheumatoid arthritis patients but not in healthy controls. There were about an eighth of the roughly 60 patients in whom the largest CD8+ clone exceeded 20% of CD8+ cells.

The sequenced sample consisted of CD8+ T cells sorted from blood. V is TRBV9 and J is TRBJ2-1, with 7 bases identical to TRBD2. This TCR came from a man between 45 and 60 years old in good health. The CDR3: CASSLWGGASSYNEQFF. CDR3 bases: TGTGCCAGCAGCCTCTGGGGAGGGGCCAGCTCCTACAATGAGCAGTTCTTC.